Below, 13 T cell receptor beta chains from the same sample are listed, as sequenced in a study of T cells after yellow fever vaccination (dated by TCRdb to between 2017 and 2020). The treatment or condition label corresponds to: live attenuated yellow fever vaccine strain. To prepare the library, 5' RACE was applied. TCRdb names Illumina NovaSeq 6000 as the instrument used. Using fastp trimming at Q25 and MiXCR clonotype assembly, TCRdb reanalyzed the public sequencing data and kept in-frame beta chains. Identical CDR3 protein sequences are pooled into one entry, listed with their most common genes and DNA. The sample table shows about 320,000 distinct CDR3 sequences, and around 4.3% are seen once. The ten largest clones add up to roughly a fifth of the sample. Source: PBMCs, taken 15 days after the yellow fever booster vaccination. The receptors derive from a man aged 18 to 35 who received the YFV17D yellow fever vaccine.

This clonotype was detected many times. The chain recombines TRBV27 with TRBJ2-3; 7 bases map to TRBD1. V was clipped by 1 base and J by 4 bases; unmatched bases: 8. Germline lookup yields CDR1 MNHEY and CDR2 SMNVEV (reference sequence). The CDR3 covers 16 residues. The CDR3 sequence: CASSLFIGGPPDTQYF. Here the CDR3 DNA reads TGTGCCAGCAGTTTATTCATAGGGGGCCCCCCAGATACGCAGTATTTT.

This clonotype was detected ten times or more. As DNA, the CDR3 is TGTGCCAGCAGCTTCACCCAAGAGGGAGATACGCAGTATTTT. Translating it yields CASSFTQEGDTQYF. The rearrangement uses TRBV7-9 and TRBJ2-3; a possible D gene is TRBD2 (5 bases). Germline assignment: CDR1 SEHNR and CDR2 FQNEAQ (reference sequence). CDR3 length equals 14 residues. With 3 bases removed from V and 5 bases from J, the gap between germline ends came to 12 bases.

The sample holds a few counts of this clonotype. This CDR3 is CASSPAVRPGNTIYF. The CDR3 DNA follows: TGTGCCAGCAGCCCAGCCGTAAGACCTGGAAACACCATATATTTT. This sequence joins TRBV13 and TRBJ1-3; D remains ambiguous. The CDR3 consists of 15 residues. Germline lookup yields CDR1 PRHDT and CDR2 FYEKMQ (reference sequence). V lost 5 bases, J lost 2 bases, and 13 bases lay in between.

This clonotype was observed many times. The gene calls are TRBV10-3 and TRBJ2-3; no clear D. The germline V gene has CDR1 ENHRY and CDR2 SYGVKD. V lost 3 bases, J lost 6 bases, and 13 bases lay in between. CDR3 length: 14 amino acids. DNA of the CDR3: TGTGCCATCAGTGATTTAGCCCCGGAGGATACGCAGTATTTT. Translating gives CAISDLAPEDTQYF.

This clonotype was observed many times. V gene TRBV4-1 combines with J gene TRBJ1-4; TRBD1 agrees at 8 bases. V gave up 2 bases and J gave up 6 bases; unmatched junction bases: 5. Germline V lookup: CDR1 MGHRA, CDR2 YSYEKL. The CDR3 consists of 15 residues. The CDR3 DNA reads as TGCGCCAGCAGCCAAACAGGGGGATTGTATGAAAAACTGTTTTTT. It translates to CASSQTGGLYEKLFF.

This clonotype was detected many times. The chain uses TRBV6-1 and TRBJ1-3; TRBD1 matches 7 bases. The ends lost 8 bases at V and 5 bases at J; junction bases unmatched: 6. This CDR3 contains 13 residues. Germline CDR1 MNHNS, CDR2 SASEGT. CDR3 nucleotide sequence: TGTGCCAGCGGAGGGGGCCAGAGAAACACCATATATTTT. It specifies CASGGGQRNTIYF.

This clonotype came up many times. The chain is built from TRBV20-1 and TRBJ2-7, with TRBD2 matching over 13 bases. This CDR3 has 17 amino acids. The germline gives CDR1 DFQATT, CDR2 SNEGSKA (reference sequence). The ends lost 4 bases at V and 0 bases at J; junction bases unmatched: 9. CDR3 DNA: TGCAGTGCTATCCGACTAGCGGGGGGCCCCAGCTCCTACGAGCAGTACGTC. Amino acids: CSAIRLAGGPSSYEQYV.

The V call is TRBV7-2, the J call TRBJ2-7; 8 bases agree with TRBD1. The CDR3 loop spans 13 amino acids. J was trimmed by 6 bases and V by 5 bases; bases with no gene match: 6. Germline CDR1 reads SGHTA; CDR2 reads FQGNSA. In DNA, the CDR3 is TGTGCCAGCAGCCCGGACAGGGAGGTCGAGCAGTACTTC. It specifies CASSPDREVEQYF.

This clonotype was detected ten times or more. The rearrangement links TRBV29-1 to TRBJ2-3, with D possibly TRBD1 on 5 matching bases. V was pared by 4 bases and J by 2 bases, with 7 bases between. CDR1 and CDR2 from the germline V gene are SQVTM and ANQGSEA. The CDR3 extends over 12 amino acids. CDR3 DNA sequence: TGCAGCGTTGGACAGAACACAGATACGCAGTATTTT. Its protein is CSVGQNTDTQYF.

The table lists this clonotype with a few counts. V is TRBV5-4 and J is TRBJ1-1, with D possibly TRBD1 on 5 matching bases. V was cut by 4 bases and J by 4 bases, with 5 bases left in between. The V gene's germline CDR1 is SGHNT and CDR2 YYREEE (reference sequence). The CDR3 extends over 11 amino acids. DNA for the CDR3: TGTGCCAGCAGCGACAGCACTGAAGCTTTCTTT. This codes for CASSDSTEAFF.

This clonotype showed up many times. V gene TRBV7-2 combines with J gene TRBJ1-1; D is unclear. Germline CDR1 and CDR2: SGHTA and FQGNSA. V dropped 5 bases and J dropped 1 base, with 11 bases sitting between them. The CDR3 is 14 amino acids. The CDR3 sequence is CASSNDPGNTEAFF. In nucleotides, the CDR3 is TGTGCCAGCAGCAACGACCCAGGGAACACTGAAGCTTTCTTT.

This clonotype was seen only a few times. The CDR3 DNA follows: TGTGCCATCAGTGATTCCTCCCGAGACAGGAACTACACCTTC. This sequence encodes CAISDSSRDRNYTF. The genes are TRBV10-3 and TRBJ1-2, with D perhaps TRBD1 (6 bases). In germline, CDR1 is ENHRY, CDR2 SYGVKD. The CDR3 is made up of 14 amino acids. The V end lost 3 bases, the J end lost 10 bases, and 18 bases lay between the germline ends.

This clonotype has at least ten counts. The chain carries TRBV4-1 and TRBJ1-3; the match to TRBD1 covers 9 bases. Looked up from germline, CDR1 is MGHRA and CDR2 is YSYEKL. The CDR3 runs 15 residues. Losses at the gene ends were 4 bases for V and 7 bases for J; bases not matched to a gene: 8. CDR3 protein: CASSPQGTGTNTIYF. CDR3 DNA sequence: TGCGCCAGCAGCCCACAGGGGACAGGGACGAACACCATATATTTT.